The 21 T cell receptor beta chains listed next were all sequenced from one sample in a study of blood T cells in healthy people across ages. The authors ran a second PCR of roughly 6 to 12 cycles using a sample-barcoded 5' primer and a J-beta primer mix. TCRdb used MiXCR to reprocess the 5' RACE reads, holding one entry per CDR3 protein. This table has around 1.7 million distinct CDR3 sequences, under 30% appearing once. Sequenced: blood. The origin of the receptors is a woman younger than 45 in good health.

This clonotype was picked up one time. In nucleotides, the CDR3 is TGTGCCAGCAGCTTCAGGGGCCTCAACTATGGCTACACCTTC. Amino acids: CASSFRGLNYGYTF. J is TRBJ1-2 and V is TRBV7-2; maybe TRBD1 (6 bases). V lost 3 bases and J 2 bases, leaving 10 bases between the germline ends. The CDR3 is made up of 14 amino acids. Per the germline V gene, CDR1 is SGHTA and CDR2 is FQGNSA. The full variable domain, rest sourced from reference TRBV7-2 and TRBJ1-2, is GAGVSQSPSNKVTEKGKDVELRCDPISGHTALYWYRQSLGQGLEFLIYFQGNSAPDKSGLPSDRFSAERTGGSVSTLTIQRTQQEDSAVYLCASSFRGLNYGYTFGSGTRLTVV.

The V gene is TRBV5-1, the J gene TRBJ1-5; D possibly corresponds to TRBD1 (5 bases). The CDR3 runs to 15 residues. Germline V gene sequence: CDR1 SGHRS, CDR2 YFSETQ. Between the trimmed V and J ends, which lost 0 bases and 3 bases, there was a span of 10 bases. CDR3 sequence (DNA): TGCGCCAGCAGCTTGGAATCAGGGAACAATCAGCCCCAGCATTTT. Protein: CASSLESGNNQPQHF.

This clonotype appeared a few times. The rearrangement links TRBV7-2 to TRBJ1-1; D might be TRBD1 (6 bases). The V gene's germline CDR1 is SGHTA and CDR2 FQGNSA. The CDR3 spans 16 residues. V shed 1 base and J shed 5 bases, with 17 bases lying between them. The DNA of the CDR3 is TGTGCCAGCAGCTTAGTTGGGGGGGGCGCGGGGACTGAAGCTTTCTTT. Its translation: CASSLVGGGAGTEAFF.

The V and J genes are TRBV5-6 and TRBJ2-1; no clear D gene. The CDR3 is 11 amino acids. V was clipped by 0 bases and J by 10 bases, with 5 bases between them. Germline V CDR1 and CDR2: SGHDT, YYEEEE. CDR3 DNA sequence: TGTGCCAGCAGCTTGGAGATCGAGCAGTTCTTC. Its protein product is CASSLEIEQFF.

The chain recombines TRBV19 with TRBJ2-6; TRBD2 might be the D (5 bases). From germline, CDR1 is LNHDA and CDR2 SQIVND (reference sequence). V was cut by 5 bases and J by 6 bases, with 17 bases left in between. This CDR3 has 16 amino acids. In DNA form, the CDR3 reads TGTGCCAGTAGTCCCCCAGGAGGTGCTGTGGCCAACGTCCTGACTTTC. Protein product: CASSPPGGAVANVLTF.

This clonotype was counted many times. The chain links TRBV6-5 to TRBJ2-7; 11 bases line up with TRBD1. The CDR3 spans 13 residues. CDR1 is MNHEY, CDR2 SVGAGI, per germline. CDR3 DNA: TGTGCTAGTTCGTGGACAGGGGGCGACGAGCAGTACTTC. Its protein product is CASSWTGGDEQYF.

This clonotype was seen just once. One base away lies a much larger clone, so this may be a sequencing read error. The J gene is TRBJ1-5, the V gene TRBV6-1; the match to TRBD1 covers 7 bases. There are 13 residues in the CDR3. The V gene's germline CDR1 is MNHNS and CDR2 SASEGT. V lost 6 bases and J lost 5; bases outside the gene matches: 4. The DNA of the CDR3 is TGTGCCAGCAGGTCGACAGGGCATCAGCCCCAGCATTTT. This gives the protein CASRSTGHQPQHF.

The table lists this clonotype with a few counts. CDR3 bases: TGCAGTGCTACTTACGGGGGGTCAGGAGATACGCAGTATTTT. It translates to CSATYGGSGDTQYF. The chain couples TRBV20-1 to TRBJ2-3; 7 nucleotides align to TRBD2. In germline, CDR1 is DFQATT, CDR2 SNEGSKA (reference sequence). This CDR3 is 14 amino acids long. V lost 4 bases, J lost 5 bases, and 9 bases stayed unmatched.

Points on this clonotype: This sequence may be a read error, since a much larger clone differs from it by one base. The chain employs TRBV15 and TRBJ2-7; 7 bases are shared with TRBD1. The CDR3 extends over 13 amino acids. CDR1 and CDR2 from the germline V gene are LNHNV and YYDKDF (reference sequence). The CDR3 here is CTTSRARGTEQYF. The CDR3 DNA follows: TGTACCACCAGCAGAGCCAGGGGGACCGAGCAGTACTTC.

The DNA for the CDR3 is TGTGCCAGTAGCCCGCCGGACTCCTATAATTCACCCCTCCACTTT. Protein sequence: CASSPPDSYNSPLHF. J is TRBJ1-6 and V is TRBV19; D call uncertain. The CDR3 has 15 amino acids. V lost 6 bases and J lost 0, with 9 bases in between. Germline CDR1 LNHDA, CDR2 SQIVND (reference sequence).

The chain links TRBV20-1 to TRBJ2-4, with TRBD2 as a possible D gene (6 bases). The end of the DNA aligns better with TRBJ2-7, so the J call may be wrong. The germline CDR1 and CDR2 sequences are DFQATT and SNEGSKA (reference sequence). This CDR3 is built from 16 residues. This chain's CDR3 is CSARGLVGTSSYEQYF. The CDR3 DNA reads TGCAGTGCTAGAGGACTAGTGGGTACGTCCTCCTACGAGCAGTACTTC.

This chain connects TRBV7-2 to TRBJ2-3; 11 bases are a match to TRBD1. The germline V gene encodes CDR1 SGHTA and CDR2 FQGNSA. V shed 2 bases, J shed 4 bases, and the junction held 11 bases outside the gene matches. The CDR3 length is 18 residues. This chain's CDR3 is CASSLFTGTGGFADTQYF. CDR3 DNA: TGTGCCAGCAGCTTATTTACCGGGACAGGGGGTTTTGCAGATACGCAGTATTTT.

Ten or more counts support this clonotype. The J gene is TRBJ2-1, the V gene TRBV12-3 or TRBV12-4; D possibly uses TRBD1 or TRBD2 (5 bases each). CDR3 length: 14 amino acids. Trimming cost V 6 bases and J 4 bases, with 13 bases left between them. This CDR3 reads CASRPGRSYNEQFF. DNA of the CDR3: TGTGCCAGCAGACCGGGACGGTCATACAATGAGCAGTTCTTC.

This clonotype appeared a few times. V gene TRBV7-9 combines with J gene TRBJ2-1, with TRBD1 matching over 7 bases. Germline V gives CDR1 SEHNR, CDR2 FQNEAQ (reference sequence). The V segment lost 2 bases and the J segment 5 bases; nucleotides outside the gene matches: 3. The length of the CDR3 is 14 residues. DNA of the CDR3: TGTGCCAGCAGCTTAAGGGACAGACACAATGAGCAGTTCTTC. Its translation is CASSLRDRHNEQFF.

This clonotype was recorded many times. The gene calls are TRBV7-2 and TRBJ2-3; the D gene is possibly TRBD2 (5 bases). The CDR3 spans 16 residues. Deletions cut 0 bases from V and 0 bases from J, with 10 bases between. Germline assignment: CDR1 SGHTA and CDR2 FQGNSA. In DNA form, the CDR3 reads TGTGCCAGCAGCTTAGCGTATTCTAGCAGCACAGATACGCAGTATTTT. The encoded protein is CASSLAYSSSTDTQYF.

The V gene is TRBV2, the J gene TRBJ1-2; tentative D call: TRBD1 (6 bases). CDR3 length equals 13 residues. V gave up 7 bases and J gave up 2 bases, with 11 bases separating them. Germline loops: CDR1 SNHLY, CDR2 FYNNEI. The CDR3 spells CASIRTDNYGYTF. The DNA of the CDR3 is TGTGCCAGCATTCGGACAGACAACTATGGCTACACCTTC.

In this sample, this clonotype turned up a few times. J is TRBJ2-1 and V is TRBV20-1; 8 positions match TRBD2. The germline V gene encodes CDR1 DFQATT and CDR2 SNEGSKA (reference sequence). CDR3 length: 11 amino acids. J lost 11 bases, V lost 6 bases, and 6 bases had no gene match. This CDR3 reads CSATLAGQQFF. CDR3 DNA sequence: TGCAGTGCAACCTTAGCGGGGCAGCAGTTCTTC.

The rearrangement uses TRBV24-1 and TRBJ2-2; 7 bases agree with TRBD2. The CDR3 consists of 16 residues. Per the germline V gene, CDR1 is KGHDR and CDR2 is SFDVKD. The J segment lost 4 bases and the V segment lost 1 base, leaving 5 bases of the junction unmatched. Here the CDR3 reads CATSDFGAGPTGELFF. The CDR3 bases are TGTGCCACCAGTGATTTCGGAGCGGGGCCCACCGGGGAGCTGTTTTTT.

This clonotype was detected many times. The chain joins TRBV6-6 to TRBJ1-5; D unresolved. Germline V gene sequence: CDR1 MNHNY, CDR2 SVGAGI (reference sequence). V gave up 3 bases and J gave up 4 bases, with 4 bases separating them. The CDR3 length is 12 residues. The CDR3 region has the DNA TGTGCCAGCAGTTATGCGAATCAGCCCCAGCATTTT. It is translated as CASSYANQPQHF.

Regarding this clonotype: The conserved phenylalanine or tryptophan normally closing the CDR3 is absent here, so this likely arose from a read error. The J gene is TRBJ2-5, the V gene TRBV4-1; no definite D call. The germline V and J ends were trimmed by 0 bases and 2 bases, with 7 bases remaining between them. Per germline, CDR1 MGHRA and CDR2 YSYEKL. CDR3 size: 14 residues. The CDR3 sequence is CASSQDTAQETQYC. The CDR3 DNA sequence: TGCGCCAGCAGCCAAGATACCGCTCAAGAGACCCAGTACTGC.

This clonotype was detected only a few times. The J gene is TRBJ1-1, the V gene TRBV9; D is uncertain. With 7 bases removed from V and 10 bases from J, the gap between germline ends came to 17 bases. Germline loops: CDR1 SGDLS, CDR2 YYNGEE. This CDR3 is built from 12 residues. The CDR3 nucleotides are TGTGCCAGCGGGATTAACGGAGAGGCAGCTTTCTTT. Amino acids: CASGINGEAAFF.